Included here is one TCR beta chain sequence, with context. Its antigen remains unknown. This sample was taken from a study of shared clonotypes between healthy human individuals. For the study at large: Every donor yielded three CD4 naive, three CD4 memory, two CD8 naive and one CD8 memory plate. Study-wide results and caveats: Inspection by rarefaction showed sorted-subset sequencing to be incomplete despite large depth. Few donors restricted represented genetic and exposure-history diversity.

Only in-frame clones appear in the TCRdb table, and some are missing; sequencing was by immunoSEQ multiplex PCR. This sample has roughly 2.6 million clones, with around nine tenths found just once. Trimming removed 0 bases from V and 7 bases from J; junction bases left unmatched: 12. CDR1 is LNHDA and CDR2 is SQIVND in the germline V gene (reference sequence). This CDR3 is built from 16 residues. This sequence joins TRBV19 and TRBJ2-7; 7 bases are a match to TRBD2. What was sequenced was naive CD4+ T cells sorted from blood. Subset denoted: CD45RA+ positively selected. The source of this sequence is a man aged 18 to 30 in good health. The CDR3 spells CASSIESRGSIREQYF. In nucleotides, the CDR3 is TGTGCCAGTAGTATAGAATCGCGGGGGTCTATCCGGGAGCAGTACTTC. Complete variable domain (other parts from reference TRBV19 and TRBJ2-7): DGGITQSPKYLFRKEGQNVTLSCEQNLNHDAMYWYRQDPGQGLRLIYYSQIVNDFQKGDIAEGYSVSREKKESFPLTVTSAQKNPTAFYLCASSIESRGSIREQYFGPGTRLTVT.